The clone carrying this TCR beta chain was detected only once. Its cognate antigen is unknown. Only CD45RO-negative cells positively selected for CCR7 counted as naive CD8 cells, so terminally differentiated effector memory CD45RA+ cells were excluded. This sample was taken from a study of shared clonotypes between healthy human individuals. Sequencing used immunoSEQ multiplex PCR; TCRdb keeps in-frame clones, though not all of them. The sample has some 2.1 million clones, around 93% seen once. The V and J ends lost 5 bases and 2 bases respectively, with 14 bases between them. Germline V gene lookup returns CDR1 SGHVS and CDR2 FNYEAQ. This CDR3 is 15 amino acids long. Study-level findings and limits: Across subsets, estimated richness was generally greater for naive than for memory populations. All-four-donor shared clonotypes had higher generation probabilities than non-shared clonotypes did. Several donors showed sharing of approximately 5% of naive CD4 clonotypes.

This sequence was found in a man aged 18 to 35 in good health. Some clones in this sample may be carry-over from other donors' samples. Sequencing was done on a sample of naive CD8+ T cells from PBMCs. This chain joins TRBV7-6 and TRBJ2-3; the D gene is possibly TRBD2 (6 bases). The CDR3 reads CASSHPGLSTDTQYF. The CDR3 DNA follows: TGTGCCAGCAGCCATCCGGGACTTTCCACAGATACGCAGTATTTT.